The rows below give T cell receptor beta chains drawn from one sample of a study of blood T cells in healthy people across ages. TCRdb used MiXCR to reprocess the 5' RACE reads, holding one entry per CDR3 protein. The sample includes about 1,400,000 distinct CDR3 sequences, around 59% seen only once; the top ten take over 5.5%. The sequenced material came from blood. These receptors came from a man aged 18 to 35 in good health. Both conserved end residues are part of each CDR3.

cdr3_aa v_call
CSARAGLAGGPSETQYF TRBV20-1
CASSDEAGRNYNEQFF TRBV6-1
CSVDGGADEAFF TRBV20-1
CASSLSQLDTQYF TRBV7-6
CAISDGTGGDEKLFF TRBV10-3
CASSSTPIGGAYEQYF TRBV13
CASSLLTSGRGDTQYF TRBV7-2
CASSAWTGNTEAFF TRBV9
CASSLVSGGAETQYF TRBV7-2
CASSFRRGETQYF TRBV7-7
CASSTFAGGAYNEQFF TRBV5-1
CASSPTIRDRHTGELFF TRBV4-1
CASSQGTGFEAFF TRBV14
CASTSGGMGFGTDTQYF TRBV12-3/TRBV12-4
CSARWDGQETQYF TRBV20-1
CASREWREVYNEQFF TRBV6-1
CASSQDGAVSYNEQFF TRBV4-3
CSARPRVANYGYTF TRBV20-1
CSASEGQPPYEQYF TRBV20-1
CAISDGREGEQYF TRBV10-3
CASSLRDVTRSGANVLTF TRBV27
CATSLDRVTEQYF TRBV15
CATSGLLADEQYF TRBV24-1
CASSYSIGWTEAFF TRBV6-2/TRBV6-3
CASSLAGGISGANVLTF TRBV5-1
CASSLLLAGGPDASSEQYF TRBV4-2
CASSSSLDGPYEQYF TRBV7-9
CASSLDLGSEQYF TRBV7-2
CASSQDRFTDTQYF TRBV4-1
CSARDTKNTEAFF TRBV20-1
CAISESIGGYEQYF TRBV10-3
CASSLPGVSYEQYF TRBV3-1
CASSAIFSTDTQYF TRBV2
CASIGQDYGYTF TRBV2
CASIGVDRGNTGELFF TRBV7-9
CASSLSTHALYEQYF TRBV27
CASSRGDSWRDTGELFF TRBV10-3
CASSLEWGGGYEQYF TRBV7-2
CASSLARGQEQYF TRBV7-2
CASSRVRTHGYTF TRBV14
CSAIIDSPAETQYF TRBV20-1
CASSLVSGGSQYF TRBV6-2/TRBV6-3
CASSQGTSGLLYNEQFF TRBV4-1
CASRQGAYEQYF TRBV27
CATGPRSYEQYF TRBV10-3
CASSYFGGYNEQFF TRBV6-2/TRBV6-3
CASSPLGTGSGSEQFF TRBV5-1
CASSLRQGVSTDTQYF TRBV12-3/TRBV12-4
CASSSGDSNQPQHF TRBV6-5
CASGSNSGRAGNEQFF TRBV27
CSVTHDDRAQETQYF TRBV29-1
CSARWQGAYQPQHF TRBV20-1
CASSVGGFERYF TRBV10-2